This T cell receptor beta chain was identified during a study of beta chain features in type 1 diabetes. General study findings and limits: For patients, the naive, central memory and Treg TCRB repertoires appeared more alike than for healthy donors. cDNA-based reads could over-represent cells with high TCR expression. Type 1 diabetes patients had TCRB CDR3s that were shorter (moderately but significantly so) in all four CD4+ subsets. PCR might favor shorter templates, but any such skew would affect patients and controls equally.

V lost 2 bases, J lost 5 bases, and 13 bases lay in between. Germline CDR1 reads SEHNR; CDR2 reads FQNEAQ (reference sequence). The CDR3 loop spans 14 amino acids. With respect to this clone: What it binds is not known.

The entirety of the isolated RNA underwent reverse transcription, so expressed TCRB transcripts were sequenced. Some clones are missing from TCRdb's copy, which holds only in-frame ones; the method was immunoSEQ multiplex PCR. There are under 300,000 clones in the sample; 24% occur only once, and roughly 0.013% lies in the top ten. Post-sort purity exceeded 98% for all sorted populations. This sequence joins TRBV7-9 and TRBJ2-7, with D maybe TRBD2 (6 bases). The specimen was naive CD4+ T cells from blood. This TCR derives from a woman aged 25 to 39 with type 1 diabetes. The CDR3 sequence: CASSLPGGPHEQYF. The CDR3, as DNA: TGTGCCAGCAGCTTACCCGGAGGGCCCCACGAGCAGTACTTC. Full variable domain (remainder filled in from reference TRBV7-9 and TRBJ2-7): DTGVSQNPRHKITKRGQNVTFRCDPISEHNRLYWYRQTLGQGPEFLTYFQNEAQLEKSRLLSDRFSAERPKGSFSTLEIQRTEQGDSAMYLCASSLPGGPHEQYFGPGTRLTVT.